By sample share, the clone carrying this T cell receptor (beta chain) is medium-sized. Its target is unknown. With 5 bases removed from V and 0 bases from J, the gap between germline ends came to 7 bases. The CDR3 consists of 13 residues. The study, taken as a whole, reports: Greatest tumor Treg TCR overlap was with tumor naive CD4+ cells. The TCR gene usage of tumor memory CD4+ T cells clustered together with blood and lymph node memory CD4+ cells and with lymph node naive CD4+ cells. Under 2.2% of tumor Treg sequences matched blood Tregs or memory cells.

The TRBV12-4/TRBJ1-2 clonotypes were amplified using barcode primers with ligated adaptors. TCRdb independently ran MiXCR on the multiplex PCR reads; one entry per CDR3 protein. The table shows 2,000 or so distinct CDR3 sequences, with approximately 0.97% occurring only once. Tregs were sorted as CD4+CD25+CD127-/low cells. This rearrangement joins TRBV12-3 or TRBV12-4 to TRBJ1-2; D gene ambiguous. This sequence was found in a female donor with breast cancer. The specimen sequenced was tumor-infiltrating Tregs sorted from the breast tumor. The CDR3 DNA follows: TGTGCCAGCAGTCCTAGGGCTAACTATGGCTACACCTTC. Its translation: CASSPRANYGYTF.